The 17 T cell receptor beta chains given below trace back to one sample, sequenced in a study of cytomegalovirus exposure and HLA in healthy donors. The PCR employed 60 Vbeta primers together with 13 Jbeta primers. The data were produced by immunoSEQ multiplex PCR, yet TCRdb's version contains in-frame clones alone and is incomplete. The table includes approximately 160,000 clones, 80% to 85% detected once. The material sequenced was PBMCs. The receptors come from a boy aged 2 to 10 in good health and CMV-seronegative.

On this clone itself: Other DNA sequences from this sample encode an identical CDR3 as well. This chain links TRBV5-1 with TRBJ2-7; 9 nucleotides align to TRBD1. CDR3 size: 14 residues. Per germline, CDR1 SGHRS and CDR2 YFSETQ. The trim removed 4 bases at V and 1 base at J, leaving 3 bases unmatched. The CDR3 DNA sequence: TGCGCCAGCAGCCTGGGACAGGGTTCCTACGAGCAGTACTTC. This gives the protein CASSLGQGSYEQYF.

CDR3: CASRGGTSGPPSTDTQYF. CDR3 DNA: TGTGCCAGCAGGGGGGGGACTAGCGGACCGCCTAGCACAGATACGCAGTATTTT. The chain combines TRBV28 with TRBJ2-3; 11 positions match TRBD2. The CDR3 runs to 18 residues. V trimming: 6 bases; J trimming: 0 bases; junction bases outside the gene matches: 11. The V gene's germline CDR1 is MDHEN and CDR2 SYDVKM.

This clone was recorded once. This chain joins TRBV6-5 and TRBJ2-7; 9 nucleotides line up with TRBD2. Germline trimming cut 0 bases from V and 2 bases from J; bases unmatched to any gene: 2. The CDR3 loop spans 15 amino acids. CDR1 is MNHEY, CDR2 SVGAGI, per germline. DNA for the CDR3: TGTGCCAGCAGTTACTCTCGCGGGAGGGCCTACGAGCAGTACTTC. Protein product: CASSYSRGRAYEQYF.

This clone was detected only a few times. V usage is TRBV7-2 and J usage is TRBJ2-3; 7 nucleotides align to TRBD2. Looked up from germline, CDR1 is SGHTA and CDR2 is FQGNSA. The trim removed 1 base at V and 4 bases at J, leaving 8 bases unmatched. This CDR3 has 16 amino acids. The CDR3 bases are TGTGCCAGCAGCTTAGTCGCGGGAGCTGGGGCAGATACGCAGTATTTT. This gives the protein CASSLVAGAGADTQYF. Full variable domain (missing parts from reference TRBV7-2 and TRBJ2-3): GAGVSQSPSNKVTEKGKDVELRCDPISGHTALYWYRQSLGQGLEFLIYFQGNSAPDKSGLPSDRFSAERTGGSVSTLTIQRTQQEDSAVYLCASSLVAGAGADTQYFGPGTRLTVL.

The gene calls are TRBV11-3 and TRBJ2-7; weak D call: TRBD1 (5 bases). V was cut by 5 bases and J by 3 bases, with 14 bases left in between. The CDR3 has 14 residues. Per the germline V gene, CDR1 is SGHNT and CDR2 is YENEEA. The CDR3 reads CASSQDKNHYEQYF. Here the CDR3 DNA reads TGTGCCAGCAGCCAGGACAAGAACCACTACGAGCAGTACTTC.

The rearrangement links TRBV18 to TRBJ2-7, with D maybe TRBD2 (6 bases). The CDR3 runs to 15 residues. Germline V gene sequence: CDR1 KGHSH, CDR2 LQKENI. The V and J ends lost 0 bases and 0 bases respectively, with 9 bases between them. The CDR3 DNA is TGTGCCAGCTCACCACCCATCGGGAGCTCCTACGAGCAGTACTTC. Encoded protein: CASSPPIGSSYEQYF.

The genes are TRBV2 and TRBJ1-1; a possible D gene is TRBD1 (6 bases). From germline, CDR1 is SNHLY and CDR2 FYNNEI. The CDR3 runs to 15 residues. Trimming cost V 1 base and J 4 bases, with 13 bases left between them. In DNA form, the CDR3 reads TGTGCCAGCAGTGAAGTGGCAGGGGCGATCACTGAAGCTTTCTTT. Translating it yields CASSEVAGAITEAFF.

The CDR3 loop is CASIRGQGGKTFF. The DNA of the CDR3 is TGTGCCAGCATTCGGGGACAAGGAGGTAAAACTTTCTTT. V and J are TRBV6-5 and TRBJ1-1; D perhaps matches TRBD1 (6 bases). V was pared by 7 bases and J by 12 bases, with 21 bases between. CDR1 is MNHEY, CDR2 SVGAGI, per germline. This CDR3 is 13 amino acids long.

This chain links TRBV5-1 with TRBJ2-2; the D is unclear. The CDR3 length is 15 residues. Germline CDR1 is SGHRS and CDR2 is YFSETQ. The germline V and J ends were trimmed by 0 bases and 4 bases, with 10 bases remaining between them. CDR3 DNA: TGCGCCAGCAGCTTGGCAGAGGCCCGCACCGGGGAGCTGTTTTTT. Its translation is CASSLAEARTGELFF.

This rearrangement joins TRBV9 to TRBJ2-7; 8 nucleotides align to TRBD1. J lost 4 bases, V lost 0 bases, and 3 bases had no gene match. Germline loops: CDR1 SGDLS, CDR2 YYNGEE. The CDR3 totals 14 residues. In DNA form, the CDR3 reads TGTGCCAGCAGCGTAGGACAGGGGCGGTACGAGCAGTACTTC. It yields the protein CASSVGQGRYEQYF.

The chain combines TRBV15 with TRBJ2-1; 7 nucleotides align to TRBD2. This CDR3 region has 16 residues. Germline V gene lookup returns CDR1 LNHNV and CDR2 YYDKDF (reference sequence). The V and J ends lost 3 bases and 9 bases, in that order; junction bases with no gene match: 14. The CDR3 loop is CATSSLIYTSALEQFF. CDR3 DNA: TGTGCCACCAGCAGCCTCATCTATACTAGCGCCCTTGAGCAGTTCTTC.

The V gene is TRBV5-6, the J gene TRBJ2-7; D possibly corresponds to TRBD1 (5 bases). Germline loops: CDR1 SGHDT, CDR2 YYEEEE. Trimming took 2 bases from V and 0 from J, leaving 12 bases between them. The CDR3 loop spans 15 amino acids. CDR3 DNA sequence: TGTGCCAGCAGCTTAATCCAGGACACCTCCTACGAGCAGTACTTC. Translating it yields CASSLIQDTSYEQYF.

The rearrangement links TRBV9 to TRBJ1-1; TRBD1 aligns across 9 bases. The CDR3 runs to 14 residues. Germline loops: CDR1 SGDLS, CDR2 YYNGEE. V dropped 3 bases and J dropped 6; count of bases not matched to a gene: 6. CDR3 DNA: TGTGCCAGCAGCGCTGGACAGGGGATGTCTGAAGCTTTCTTT. As protein: CASSAGQGMSEAFF. The entire variable domain, with the rest obtained from reference TRBV9 and TRBJ1-1, is as follows: DSGVTQTPKHLITATGQRVTLRCSPRSGDLSVYWYQQSLDQGLQFLIQYYNGEERAKGNILERFSAQQFPDLHSELNLSSLELGDSALYFCASSAGQGMSEAFFGQGTRLTVV.

The gene calls are TRBV7-9 and TRBJ2-3; 7 bases map to TRBD1. CDR1 and CDR2 from the germline V gene are SEHNR and FQNEAQ (reference sequence). The CDR3 totals 15 residues. V gave up 3 bases and J gave up 2 bases; unmatched junction bases: 5. The CDR3 DNA follows: TGTGCCAGCAGCTTTGGACAGGAATACACAGATACGCAGTATTTT. This codes for CASSFGQEYTDTQYF.

The chain employs TRBV5-6 and TRBJ2-2; 14 nucleotides agree with TRBD2. The V gene's germline CDR1 is SGHDT and CDR2 YYEEEE. V gave up 0 bases and J gave up 3 bases; unmatched junction bases: 1. CDR3 length equals 17 residues. CDR3 loop: CASSLGLAGGDTGELFF. DNA for the CDR3: TGTGCCAGCAGCTTGGGACTAGCGGGAGGGGACACCGGGGAGCTGTTTTTT.

The chain is built from TRBV7-9 and TRBJ2-7; 8 bases line up with TRBD2. CDR3 length: 17 residues. The germline CDR1 and CDR2 sequences are SEHNR and FQNEAQ (reference sequence). With V trimmed by 5 bases and J by 1 base, 13 bases remained unmatched. The CDR3 sequence: CASSHRPTGTSSYEQYF. The CDR3 DNA reads as TGTGCCAGCAGCCATCGACCGACCGGGACTAGTTCCTACGAGCAGTACTTC. The variable domain in full, with the rest retrieved from reference TRBV7-9 and TRBJ2-7, is DTGVSQNPRHKITKRGQNVTFRCDPISEHNRLYWYRQTLGQGPEFLTYFQNEAQLEKSRLLSDRFSAERPKGSFSTLEIQRTEQGDSAMYLCASSHRPTGTSSYEQYFGPGTRLTVT.

This clone was counted between two and nine times. The chain combines TRBV5-6 with TRBJ2-7; 7 bases are shared with TRBD1. Germline V CDR1 and CDR2: SGHDT, YYEEEE. V gave up 0 bases and J gave up 0 bases; unmatched junction bases: 6. This CDR3 has 16 residues. The CDR3 region has the DNA TGTGCCAGCAGCTTGGCCGGTGCAGGGGGCTCCTACGAGCAGTACTTC. Translation: CASSLAGAGGSYEQYF. Using reference TRBV5-6 and TRBJ2-7 for the parts outside the CDR3, the full variable domain is DAGVTQSPTHLIKTRGQQVTLRCSPKSGHDTVSWYQQALGQGPQFIFQYYEEEERQRGNFPDRFSGHQFPNYSSELNVNALLLGDSALYLCASSLAGAGGSYEQYFGPGTRLTVT.